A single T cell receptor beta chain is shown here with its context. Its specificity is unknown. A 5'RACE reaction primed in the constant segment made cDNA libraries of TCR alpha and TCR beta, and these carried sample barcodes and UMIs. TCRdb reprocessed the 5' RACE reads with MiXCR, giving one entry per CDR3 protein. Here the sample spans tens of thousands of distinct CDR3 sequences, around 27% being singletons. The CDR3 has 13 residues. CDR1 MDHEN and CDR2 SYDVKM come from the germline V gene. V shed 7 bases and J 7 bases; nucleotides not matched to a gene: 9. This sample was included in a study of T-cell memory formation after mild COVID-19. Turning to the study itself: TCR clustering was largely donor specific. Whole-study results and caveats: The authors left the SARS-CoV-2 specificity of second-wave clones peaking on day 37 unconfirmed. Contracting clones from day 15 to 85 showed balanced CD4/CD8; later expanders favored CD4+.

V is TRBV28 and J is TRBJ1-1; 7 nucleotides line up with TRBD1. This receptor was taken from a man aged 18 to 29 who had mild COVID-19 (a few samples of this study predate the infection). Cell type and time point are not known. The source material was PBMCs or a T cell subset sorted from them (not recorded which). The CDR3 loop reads CASNDRVFDEAFF. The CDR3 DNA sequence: TGTGCCAGCAACGACAGGGTTTTCGATGAAGCTTTCTTT.